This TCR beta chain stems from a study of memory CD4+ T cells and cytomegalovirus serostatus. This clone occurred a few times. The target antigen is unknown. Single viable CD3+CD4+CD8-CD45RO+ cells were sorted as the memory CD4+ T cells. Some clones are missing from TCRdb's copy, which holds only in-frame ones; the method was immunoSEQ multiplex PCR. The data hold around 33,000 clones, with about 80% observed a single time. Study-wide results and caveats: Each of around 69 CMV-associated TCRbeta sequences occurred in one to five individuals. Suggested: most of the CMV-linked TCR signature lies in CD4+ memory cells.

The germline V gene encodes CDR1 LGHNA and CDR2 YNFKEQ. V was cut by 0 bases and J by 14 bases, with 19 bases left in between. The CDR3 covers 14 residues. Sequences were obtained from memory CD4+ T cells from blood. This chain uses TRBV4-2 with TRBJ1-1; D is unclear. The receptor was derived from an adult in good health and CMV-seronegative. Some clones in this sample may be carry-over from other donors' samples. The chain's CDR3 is CASSQEKGGFKSFF. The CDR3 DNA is TGTGCCAGCAGCCAAGAAAAAGGAGGGTTCAAGAGCTTCTTT.